Below, 13 T cell receptor beta chains from the same sample are listed, as sequenced in a study of cytomegalovirus exposure and HLA in healthy donors (dated by TCRdb to about 2017). The library was prepared using the immunoSEQ multiplex PCR assay. A mixture of 60 forward primers for TCR Vbeta segments and 13 reverse primers for TCR Jbeta segments was used in the multiplex PCR. Entries here come from immuneACCESS through TCRdb and include only in-frame sequences with V and J called. Some clones fail to appear in such tables; in the studies checked, an unresolved V gene covers under half of the shortfall, and the cause of the remainder is unknown. The sample table contains some 130,000 clones; only one count was recorded for approximately 70% of them. The biggest ten clones account for approximately 1.6% of the sample. Sequenced: PBMCs. The receptor source for this set is a human donor in good health.

The CDR3 is CASSTLQGLYGYTF. The CDR3 coding sequence is TGTGCCAGCAGCACTCTCCAGGGGCTCTATGGCTACACCTTC. The genes are TRBV13 and TRBJ1-2, with D tentatively TRBD1 (6 bases). The V gene lost 5 bases and the J gene lost 4 bases, with 14 bases spanning the gap. The CDR3 totals 14 residues. Per the germline V gene, CDR1 is PRHDT and CDR2 is FYEKMQ (reference sequence).

The sample holds a few counts of this clone. The V and J genes are TRBV19 and TRBJ2-1; 8 nucleotides line up with TRBD2. V was pared by 3 bases and J by 12 bases, with 10 bases of the junction left unmatched. The CDR3 totals 14 residues. CDR1 and CDR2 from the germline V gene are LNHDA and SQIVND (reference sequence). The CDR3 is CASSMVAGRPGQFF. The CDR3 DNA reads as TGTGCCAGTAGTATGGTAGCGGGAAGGCCTGGGCAGTTCTTC. Filled out from reference TRBV19 and TRBJ2-1, the complete variable domain reads DGGITQSPKYLFRKEGQNVTLSCEQNLNHDAMYWYRQDPGQGLRLIYYSQIVNDFQKGDIAEGYSVSREKKESFPLTVTSAQKNPTAFYLCASSMVAGRPGQFFGPGTRLTVL.

The chain joins TRBV15 to TRBJ2-3; the D gene is possibly TRBD2 (5 bases). Germline CDR1 LNHNV, CDR2 YYDKDF (reference sequence). Between the trimmed V and J ends, which lost 7 bases and 1 base, there was a span of 15 bases. The CDR3 loop spans 15 amino acids. CDR3: CATTGSEWGTDTQYF. In DNA, the CDR3 is TGTGCCACCACGGGGAGTGAGTGGGGCACAGATACGCAGTATTTT.

The chain recombines TRBV28 with TRBJ2-7; TRBD2 matches at 7 bases. The CDR3 runs 14 residues. Per germline, CDR1 MDHEN and CDR2 SYDVKM. V lost 5 bases and J lost 1; bases outside the gene matches: 5. CDR3 region: CASSQPGGSYEQYF. Written as DNA, the CDR3 is TGTGCCAGCAGTCAGCCGGGGGGATCCTACGAGCAGTACTTC.

The chain combines TRBV19 with TRBJ2-1; tentative D call: TRBD1 (5 bases). Germline V gene data show CDR1 as LNHDA and CDR2 as SQIVND (reference sequence). This CDR3 is 15 amino acids long. With 1 base removed from V and 6 bases from J, the gap between germline ends came to 13 bases. The CDR3 loop reads CASSIGQIGINEQFF. CDR3 DNA sequence: TGTGCCAGTAGTATAGGACAGATCGGAATCAATGAGCAGTTCTTC.

The rearrangement joins TRBV27 to TRBJ2-7; D ambiguous. The germline CDR1 and CDR2 sequences are MNHEY and SMNVEV (reference sequence). The CDR3 is made up of 13 amino acids. Trimming removed 3 bases at V and 0 bases at J, with 6 bases between. The CDR3: CASSFHGSYEQYF. Here the CDR3 DNA reads TGTGCCAGCAGTTTTCACGGCTCCTACGAGCAGTACTTC.

J is TRBJ1-1 and V is TRBV28, with D possibly TRBD1 on 5 matching bases. Germline V gives CDR1 MDHEN, CDR2 SYDVKM. This CDR3 is 15 amino acids long. The germline V and J ends were trimmed by 2 bases and 1 base, with 11 bases remaining between them. For the CDR3, the DNA is TGTGCCAGCAGTTTAAGGGGCGGGGGGAACACTGAAGCTTTCTTT. Translating gives CASSLRGGGNTEAFF.

Of note for this clone: This CDR3 is also generated by other DNA sequences in the sample. The V call is TRBV28, the J call TRBJ2-2; TRBD2 agrees at 14 bases. The CDR3 loop spans 16 amino acids. Trimming took 3 bases from V and 5 from J; bases not matched to a gene: 2. The germline V gene encodes CDR1 MDHEN and CDR2 SYDVKM. CDR3 residues: CASSLGTSGRTGELFF. The CDR3 region has the DNA TGTGCCAGCAGTTTGGGGACTAGCGGGAGAACCGGGGAGCTGTTTTTT.

The chain joins TRBV2 to TRBJ2-3; a weak D match, TRBD1 (6 bases). Per the germline V gene, CDR1 is SNHLY and CDR2 is FYNNEI. The V end lost 10 bases, the J end lost 2 bases, and 16 bases lay between the germline ends. The CDR3 has 14 amino acids. CDR3 residues: CATLRDTNTDTQYF. The CDR3 region has the DNA TGTGCCACCCTCCGGGACACAAACACAGATACGCAGTATTTT.

V usage is TRBV19 and J usage is TRBJ1-2; 7 bases map to TRBD1. The CDR3 is made up of 17 amino acids. CDR1 is LNHDA and CDR2 is SQIVND in the germline V gene (reference sequence). V was clipped by 3 bases and J by 4 bases; unmatched bases: 14. CDR3 in DNA: TGTGCCAGTAGTATTCTAGGACAGGATCCCCTGTTCTATGGCTACACCTTC. Its protein is CASSILGQDPLFYGYTF.

This clone has a handful of counts. The chain employs TRBV19 and TRBJ2-7; possible D gene TRBD2, 6 bases. With 4 bases removed from V and 3 bases from J, the gap between germline ends came to 16 bases. Per germline, CDR1 LNHDA and CDR2 SQIVND (reference sequence). There are 15 residues in the CDR3. The CDR3 DNA is TGTGCCAGTAGTAGGAGGGAGTTCATCGACTACGAGCAGTACTTC. Protein sequence: CASSRREFIDYEQYF. The variable domain in full, completed from reference TRBV19 and TRBJ2-7, reads DGGITQSPKYLFRKEGQNVTLSCEQNLNHDAMYWYRQDPGQGLRLIYYSQIVNDFQKGDIAEGYSVSREKKESFPLTVTSAQKNPTAFYLCASSRREFIDYEQYFGPGTRLTVT.

The sample holds a few counts of this clone. This sequence joins TRBV9 and TRBJ1-1; a possible D gene is TRBD1 (6 bases). The CDR3 is 16 residues long. The germline V gene has CDR1 SGDLS and CDR2 YYNGEE. The V end was cut by 4 bases, the J end by 7 bases, with 23 bases between. CDR3 sequence: CASSPWPDSGGNEAFF. CDR3 in DNA: TGTGCCAGCAGCCCTTGGCCGGACAGTGGTGGTAATGAAGCTTTCTTT.

This chain uses TRBV29-1 with TRBJ1-1; D is ambiguous. V dropped 6 bases and J dropped 4 bases, with 18 bases sitting between them. Germline V gene data show CDR1 as SQVTM and CDR2 as ANQGSEA. The CDR3 covers 14 residues. The CDR3 nucleotides read TGCAGCGTGGCGGTCCGGAGATCGGTCACTGAAGCTTTCTTT. As protein: CSVAVRRSVTEAFF. Filled out from reference TRBV29-1 and TRBJ1-1, the complete variable domain reads SAVISQKPSRDICQRGTSLTIQCQVDSQVTMMFWYRQQPGQSLTLIATANQGSEATYESGFVIDKFPISRPNLTFSTLTVSNMSPEDSSIYLCSVAVRRSVTEAFFGQGTRLTVV.